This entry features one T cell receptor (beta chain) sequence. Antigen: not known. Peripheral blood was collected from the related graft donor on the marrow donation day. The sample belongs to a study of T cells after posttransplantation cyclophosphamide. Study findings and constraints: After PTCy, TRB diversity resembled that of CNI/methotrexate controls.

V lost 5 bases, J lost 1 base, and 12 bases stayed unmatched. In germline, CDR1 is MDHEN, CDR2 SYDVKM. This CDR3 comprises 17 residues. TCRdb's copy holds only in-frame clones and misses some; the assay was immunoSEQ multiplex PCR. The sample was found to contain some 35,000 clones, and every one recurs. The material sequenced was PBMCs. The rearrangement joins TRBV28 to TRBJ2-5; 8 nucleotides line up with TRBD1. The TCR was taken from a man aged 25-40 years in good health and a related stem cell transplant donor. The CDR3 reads CASSPGQGGAFQETQYF. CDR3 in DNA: TGTGCCAGCAGTCCAGGACAGGGTGGGGCTTTCCAAGAGACCCAGTACTTC.